This paragraph covers one TCR beta chain sequence. V gave up 6 bases and J gave up 1 base, with 9 bases separating them. The CDR3 spans 13 residues. Germline V CDR1 and CDR2: MRHNA, SNTAGT. These data originate in a study of blood T cell repertoires in COVID-19. On the study more broadly: The United States, Italy and Spain were the sources of the acute and convalescent COVID-19 samples. Nucleic acid was either cDNA or gDNA, and it came from T cells, B-cell-depleted T cells, or PBMCs.

Original data processing: Amplification of reference gene primers was used by the study to estimate nucleated cell counts. Measured with immunoSEQ multiplex PCR; TCRdb has only the in-frame clones, and not every one. Clonal size and the V and J genes are those of that table, whereas D and trimming came from the DNA. The sample carries over 90,000 clones, around 92% recorded once. The sequence came from a man younger than 30 with acute or convalescent COVID-19. The sample comprised peripheral blood. This chain joins TRBV6-4 and TRBJ1-1; a weak D match, TRBD1 (5 bases). This CDR3 is CASSDSPNTEAFF. The CDR3 DNA reads TGTGCCAGCAGCGACAGCCCGAACACTGAAGCTTTCTTT.